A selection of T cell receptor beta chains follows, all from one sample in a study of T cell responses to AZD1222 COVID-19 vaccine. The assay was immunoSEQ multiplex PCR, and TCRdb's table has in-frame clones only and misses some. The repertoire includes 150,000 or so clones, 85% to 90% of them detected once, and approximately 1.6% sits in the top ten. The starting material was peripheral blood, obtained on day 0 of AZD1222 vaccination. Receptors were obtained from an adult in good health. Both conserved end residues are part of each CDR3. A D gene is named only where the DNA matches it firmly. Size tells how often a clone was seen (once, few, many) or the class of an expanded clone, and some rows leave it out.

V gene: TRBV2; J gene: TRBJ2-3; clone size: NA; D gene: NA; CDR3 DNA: TGTGCCAGCAGTGAAGTCGGGGGGCCCGGGCGAGATACGCAGTATTTT; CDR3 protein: CASSEVGGPGRDTQYF
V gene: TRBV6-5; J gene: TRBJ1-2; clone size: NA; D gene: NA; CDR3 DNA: TGTGCCAGCAGTAGGGACGGAAATGCTAACTATGGCTACACCTTC; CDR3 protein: CASSRDGNANYGYTF
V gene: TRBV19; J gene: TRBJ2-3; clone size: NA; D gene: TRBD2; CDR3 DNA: TGTGCCAGTAATCGGGAGGTCACAGATACGCAGTATTTT; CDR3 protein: CASNREVTDTQYF
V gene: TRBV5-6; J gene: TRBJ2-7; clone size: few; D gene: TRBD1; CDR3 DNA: TGTGCCAGCTGCCGACAGGGTCAACCCTACGAGCAGTACTTC; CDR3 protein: CASCRQGQPYEQYF
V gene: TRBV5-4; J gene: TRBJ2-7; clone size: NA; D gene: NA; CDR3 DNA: TGTGCCAGCAGCCTGGGGGTAGCGAACACCTACGAGCAGTACTTC; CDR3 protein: CASSLGVANTYEQYF
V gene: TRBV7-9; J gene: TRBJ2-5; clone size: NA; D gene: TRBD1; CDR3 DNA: TGTGCCAGCTCCATTGCCCCAGGGGGCCGGGAGACCCAGTACTTC; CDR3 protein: CASSIAPGGRETQYF
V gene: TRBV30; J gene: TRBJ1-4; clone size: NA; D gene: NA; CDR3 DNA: TGTGCCTGGACCGTTAGGTGGGCCCATAATGAAAAACTGTTTTTT; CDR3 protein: CAWTVRWAHNEKLFF
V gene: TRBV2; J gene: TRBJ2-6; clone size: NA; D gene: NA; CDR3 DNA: TGTGCCACTTCTCGTGGGGGGTCTGGGGCCAACGTCCTGACTTTC; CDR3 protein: CATSRGGSGANVLTF
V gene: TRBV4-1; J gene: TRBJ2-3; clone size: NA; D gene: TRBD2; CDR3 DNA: TGCGCCAGCAGCCAAGCTTACGGGGGGTACACAGATACGCAGTATTTT; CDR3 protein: CASSQAYGGYTDTQYF
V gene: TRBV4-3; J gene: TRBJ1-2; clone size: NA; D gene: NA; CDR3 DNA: TGCGCCAGCAGCCAAGACATCGGGAAGTATGGCTACACCTTC; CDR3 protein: CASSQDIGKYGYTF
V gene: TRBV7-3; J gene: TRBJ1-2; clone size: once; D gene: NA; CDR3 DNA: TGTGCCAGCAGCCCGGGACGGCACTATGGCTACACCTTC; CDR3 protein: CASSPGRHYGYTF
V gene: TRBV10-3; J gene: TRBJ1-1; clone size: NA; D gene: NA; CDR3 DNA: TGTGCCATCAGTGGGGGGAACACTGAAGCTTTCTTT; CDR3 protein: CAISGGNTEAFF
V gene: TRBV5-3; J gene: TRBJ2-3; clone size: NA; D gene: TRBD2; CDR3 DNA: TGTGCCAGAAGCTTGGTGTCTAGCGGGAGCACAGATACGCAGTATTTT; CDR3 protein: CARSLVSSGSTDTQYF
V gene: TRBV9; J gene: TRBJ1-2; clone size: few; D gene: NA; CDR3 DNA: TGTGCCAGCAGCGTAGACCTAGGGAACTATGGCTACACCTTC; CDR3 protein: CASSVDLGNYGYTF
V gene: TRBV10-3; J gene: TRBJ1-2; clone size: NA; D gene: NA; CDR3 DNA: TGTGCCATCAGTGGAAGTCCTTTGCAAGCTAACTATGGCTACACCTTC; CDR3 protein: CAISGSPLQANYGYTF
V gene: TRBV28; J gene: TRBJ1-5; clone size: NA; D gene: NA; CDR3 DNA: TGTGCCAGCAGCCCGGCGGGGGGGCTGAAGCAGCCCCAGCATTTT; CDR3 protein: CASSPAGGLKQPQHF
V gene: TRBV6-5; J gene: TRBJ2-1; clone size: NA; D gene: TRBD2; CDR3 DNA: TGTGCCAGCAGTTCCAGGCAGACTAGCGGGATCAATGAGCAGTTCTTC; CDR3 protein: CASSSRQTSGINEQFF
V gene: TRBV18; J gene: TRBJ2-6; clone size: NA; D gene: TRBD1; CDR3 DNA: TGTGCCAGCTCACGGACAGGCGTTAACTCTGGGGCCAACGTCCTGACTTTC; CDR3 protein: CASSRTGVNSGANVLTF
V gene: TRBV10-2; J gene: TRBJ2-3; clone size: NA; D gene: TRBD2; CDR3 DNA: TGCGCCAGCAGTGAGTCGGCTAGCGGCCTCACAGATACGCAGTATTTT; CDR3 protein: CASSESASGLTDTQYF
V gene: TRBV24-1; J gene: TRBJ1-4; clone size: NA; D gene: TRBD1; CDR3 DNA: TGTGCCACCAGTGAACCCGGACAGGGAAAAGAAAAACTGTTTTTT; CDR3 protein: CATSEPGQGKEKLFF